This paragraph reports one T cell receptor beta chain. Its antigen is unknown. Sequenced by immunoSEQ multiplex PCR; TCRdb stores in-frame clones only, minus some. The sample contains more than 1,400 clones, roughly 84% of which appear only once. Germline loops: CDR1 SGHTA, CDR2 FQGTGA. There are 15 residues in the CDR3. Trimming at V came to 5 bases and at J to 6 bases, leaving 7 bases not matched to a gene. The data are from a study of brain metastases from non-small cell lung cancer. General observations from the study: T-cell infiltration was lower in brain metastases than primaries (P < 0.001).

The J gene is TRBJ2-1, the V gene TRBV7-3, with 10 bases matching TRBD2. Sequencing was carried out using tissue from a brain metastasis. The receptor was isolated from a donor at least 40 years old with non-small cell lung cancer. The CDR3 bases are TGTGCCAGCAGCCGCCTAGCGGGAGTGGGCAATGAGCAGTTCTTC. Residues: CASSRLAGVGNEQFF.